This TCR beta chain originates from a study of T cells in Graves' hyperthyroidism and ophthalmopathy. Trimming removed 6 bases at V and 4 bases at J, with 10 bases between. CDR3 size: 13 residues. The germline V gene has CDR1 MDHEN and CDR2 SYDVKM. It was RNA transcripts that yielded the amplified TCR beta CDR3 regions. With the HTBI primer set, the TCR CDR3 went through a first round of RT-PCR. From the multiplex PCR reads, TCRdb called clonotypes with MiXCR, one entry per CDR3 protein. The sample yields approximately 690,000 distinct CDR3 sequences, under 25% seen once. The chain couples TRBV28 to TRBJ1-5; no definite D call. The material sequenced was blood. The source is a man in his thirties or forties with Graves' ophthalmopathy. CDR3 loop: CASSRLVNQPQHF. In nucleotides, the CDR3 is TGTGCCAGCAGCCGATTGGTAAATCAGCCCCAGCATTTT. The variable domain in full, with the rest retrieved from reference TRBV28 and TRBJ1-5, is DVKVTQSSRYLVKRTGEKVFLECVQDMDHENMFWYRQDPGLGLRLIYFSYDVKMKEKGDIPEGYSVSREKKERFSLILESASTNQTSMYLCASSRLVNQPQHFGDGTRLSIL.